These 10 T cell receptor beta chains originate from one sample sequenced in a study of shared clonotypes between healthy human individuals. Repertoires were generated with immunoSEQ multiplex PCR, while TCRdb's copy carries only in-frame clones and drops some. In the table there are roughly 600,000 clones, 95% to 98% of which are singletons. Naive-designated CD8 cells lacked CD45RO, were positively enriched for CCR7, and omitted terminally differentiated effector memory CD45RA+ cells. Sequencing input: naive CD8+ T cells sorted from blood. The receptors here all came from a man aged 25 to 40 in good health.

The chain carries TRBV9 and TRBJ1-2, with D tentatively TRBD1 (6 bases). The germline gives CDR1 SGDLS, CDR2 YYNGEE. The CDR3 is 16 amino acids. The V end lost 3 bases, the J end lost 2 bases, and 17 bases lay between the germline ends. The DNA for the CDR3 is TGTGCCAGCAGCGCCCCCACAGGGAGATCCAACTATGGCTACACCTTC. Translation: CASSAPTGRSNYGYTF.

V and J are TRBV11-2 and TRBJ2-7; 9 nucleotides match TRBD2. Trimming removed 3 bases from V and 0 bases from J; junction bases left unmatched: 6. Germline lookup yields CDR1 SGHAT and CDR2 FQNNGV. The CDR3 sequence is 16 residues long. CDR3 protein: CASSFGPSGNSYEQYF. The CDR3, as DNA: TGTGCCAGCAGCTTCGGCCCTAGCGGGAACTCCTACGAGCAGTACTTC.

The CDR3 DNA reads TGTGCCAGCAGCTTAGTTCTCCGGGGGGGAAACGAGCAGTACTTC. This sequence encodes CASSLVLRGGNEQYF. J is TRBJ2-7 and V is TRBV7-9; 8 bases line up with TRBD2. The V and J ends lost 1 base and 5 bases, in that order; junction bases with no gene match: 7. The CDR3 contains 15 residues. Germline CDR1 reads SEHNR; CDR2 reads FQNEAQ (reference sequence).

J is TRBJ2-3 and V is TRBV9; perhaps TRBD1 as D (6 bases). The V gene's germline CDR1 is SGDLS and CDR2 YYNGEE. V lost 0 bases to trimming and J lost 6 bases, with 11 bases between them. The CDR3 spans 14 residues. CDR3 protein: CASSVDRARDTQYF. The CDR3 region has the DNA TGTGCCAGCAGCGTAGACAGGGCGAGGGATACGCAGTATTTT.

The chain employs TRBV5-1 and TRBJ2-7, with 9 bases fitting TRBD2. The germline gives CDR1 SGHRS, CDR2 YFSETQ. The length of the CDR3 is 15 residues. Unmatched junction bases numbered 8, after V lost 1 base and J lost 6 bases. CDR3 in amino acids: CASSLSAAGGAEQYF. CDR3 nucleotides: TGCGCCAGCAGCTTGTCGGCAGCGGGAGGCGCCGAGCAGTACTTC. Complete variable domain (other parts from reference TRBV5-1 and TRBJ2-7): KAGVTQTPRYLIKTRGQQVTLSCSPISGHRSVSWYQQTPGQGLQFLFEYFSETQRNKGNFPGRFSGRQFSNSRSEMNVSTLELGDSALYLCASSLSAAGGAEQYFGPGTRLTVT.

This clone is a singleton in its sample. The V call is TRBV28, the J call TRBJ2-1, with TRBD2 identical over 14 bases. Looked up from germline, CDR1 is MDHEN and CDR2 is SYDVKM. J was trimmed by 6 bases and V by 6 bases; bases with no gene match: 4. There are 15 residues in the CDR3. CDR3 DNA sequence: TGTGCCAGCAGCTCGGGACTAGCGGGAGCCAATGAGCAGTTCTTC. It codes for CASSSGLAGANEQFF.

A word on this clone: This CDR3 is also generated by other DNA sequences in the sample. V gene TRBV20-1 combines with J gene TRBJ2-7; D not certain. The CDR3 contains 11 residues. V lost 2 bases and J 3 bases, leaving 5 bases between the germline ends. CDR1 is DFQATT, CDR2 SNEGSKA, per germline (reference sequence). CDR3 sequence reads: CSARTSYEQYF. In DNA, the CDR3 is TGCAGTGCTAGAACGAGCTACGAGCAGTACTTC.

J is TRBJ2-1 and V is TRBV4-1; 11 nucleotides align to TRBD2. The ends lost 4 bases at V and 7 bases at J; junction bases unmatched: 9. This CDR3 contains 16 residues. Germline CDR1 MGHRA, CDR2 YSYEKL. The CDR3 region is CASSPRLAGFPNEQFF. In nucleotides, the CDR3 is TGCGCCAGCAGCCCGAGACTAGCGGGATTTCCTAATGAGCAGTTCTTC.

The chain combines TRBV7-9 with TRBJ2-3; possible D gene TRBD2, 6 bases. V lost 0 bases and J 2 bases, leaving 15 bases between the germline ends. There are 17 residues in the CDR3. Germline CDR1 is SEHNR and CDR2 is FQNEAQ (reference sequence). The CDR3, as DNA: TGTGCCAGCAGCTTAGCGCGATTAGCGGACCCCACAGATACGCAGTATTTT. Translated: CASSLARLADPTDTQYF.

The V call is TRBV19, the J call TRBJ1-2; D is unresolved. Germline-derived CDR1 and CDR2 are LNHDA and SQIVND (reference sequence). The CDR3 is made up of 14 amino acids. V lost 3 bases and J lost 6, with 14 bases in between. CDR3 coding DNA: TGTGCCAGTAGTATCCTCGGCCAGACCGATGGCTACACCTTC. Amino acids: CASSILGQTDGYTF.